The present entry profiles one T cell receptor (beta chain) with its context. The observed sequence ends 3 residues before the CDR3 terminus, with the missing tail filled in from the germline J gene. Per germline, CDR1 MNHEY and CDR2 SVGEGT. This CDR3 spans 15 amino acids. V shed 6 bases and J shed 8 bases, with 20 bases lying between them. The data were taken from a study of T cells in women clearing cervical HPV infection. Data came from immunoSEQ multiplex PCR; TCRdb stores just in-frame clones and leaves some out. Its clone listing holds about 36,000 clones. The TCR comes from a woman between 18 and 70 years old with a cervical HPV16 infection that either progressed to CIN3+ or cleared (not recorded which). The rearrangement joins TRBV6-2 or TRBV6-3 to TRBJ2-1; possibly TRBD2 for D (7 bases). Sequencing was performed on blood buffy coat. The DNA read from the CDR3 is TGTGCCAGCAGCCCCGGGGGGCGGGAGTCTTATGAG. Residues: CASSPGGRESYE. The whole CDR3 sequence is CASSPGGRESYEQFF.